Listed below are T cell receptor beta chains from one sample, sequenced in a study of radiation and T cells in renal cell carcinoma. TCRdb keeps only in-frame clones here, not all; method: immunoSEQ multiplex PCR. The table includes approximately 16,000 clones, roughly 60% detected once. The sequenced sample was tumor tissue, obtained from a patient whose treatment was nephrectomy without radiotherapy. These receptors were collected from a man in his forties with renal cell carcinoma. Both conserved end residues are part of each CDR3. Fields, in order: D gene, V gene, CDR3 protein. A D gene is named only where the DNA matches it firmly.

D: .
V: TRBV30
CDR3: CAWSEGPTEAFF

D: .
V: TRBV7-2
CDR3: CASSIIAGYYEQYF

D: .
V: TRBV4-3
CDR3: CASSQSYRLGTEAFF

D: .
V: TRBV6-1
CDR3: CASSSGLLREQYF

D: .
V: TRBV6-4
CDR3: CASSETGGNQPQHF

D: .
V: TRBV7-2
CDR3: CASSPTGPGETSTEAFF

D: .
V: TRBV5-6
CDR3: CASSLPGLWEQYF

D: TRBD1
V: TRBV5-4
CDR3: CASREGTGISYEQYF

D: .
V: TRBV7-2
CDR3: CASSPSRGHQETQYF

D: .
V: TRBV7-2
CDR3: CASSPPGTVGGKTQYF

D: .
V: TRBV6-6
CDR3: CASRQGPHTEAFF

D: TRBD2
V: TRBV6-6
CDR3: CASSSGDSSYNEQFF

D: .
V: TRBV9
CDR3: CASSVDSAYGPTGEQYF

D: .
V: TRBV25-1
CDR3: CASSRREKLFF

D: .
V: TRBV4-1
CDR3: CASSLDPQSFYEQYF

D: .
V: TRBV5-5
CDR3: CASSTSSGEKLFF

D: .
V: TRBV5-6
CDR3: CASSSGSNQPQHF

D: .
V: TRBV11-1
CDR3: CASARLRGTEAFF

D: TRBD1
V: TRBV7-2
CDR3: CASSPLYRGNTEAFF

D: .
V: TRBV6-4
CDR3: CASKVSQGGGYGYTF

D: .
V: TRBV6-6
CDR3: CASSKGGVNQPQHF

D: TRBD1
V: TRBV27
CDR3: CASSPGQGPFSYEQYF

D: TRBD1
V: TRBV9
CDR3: CASSGQGGRYTEAFF

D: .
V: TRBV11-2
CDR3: CASSLDRAGGVETQYF

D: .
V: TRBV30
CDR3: CAWSSGADNEKLFF

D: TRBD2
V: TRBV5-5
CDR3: CASSLGPRGAAYEQYF

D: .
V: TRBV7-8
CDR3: CASSPTGRSDENIQYF

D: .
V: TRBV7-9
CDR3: CASSLNSQETQYF

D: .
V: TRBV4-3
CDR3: CASSQVSGGNSPLHF

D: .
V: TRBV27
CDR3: CASSLRSGNYGYTF